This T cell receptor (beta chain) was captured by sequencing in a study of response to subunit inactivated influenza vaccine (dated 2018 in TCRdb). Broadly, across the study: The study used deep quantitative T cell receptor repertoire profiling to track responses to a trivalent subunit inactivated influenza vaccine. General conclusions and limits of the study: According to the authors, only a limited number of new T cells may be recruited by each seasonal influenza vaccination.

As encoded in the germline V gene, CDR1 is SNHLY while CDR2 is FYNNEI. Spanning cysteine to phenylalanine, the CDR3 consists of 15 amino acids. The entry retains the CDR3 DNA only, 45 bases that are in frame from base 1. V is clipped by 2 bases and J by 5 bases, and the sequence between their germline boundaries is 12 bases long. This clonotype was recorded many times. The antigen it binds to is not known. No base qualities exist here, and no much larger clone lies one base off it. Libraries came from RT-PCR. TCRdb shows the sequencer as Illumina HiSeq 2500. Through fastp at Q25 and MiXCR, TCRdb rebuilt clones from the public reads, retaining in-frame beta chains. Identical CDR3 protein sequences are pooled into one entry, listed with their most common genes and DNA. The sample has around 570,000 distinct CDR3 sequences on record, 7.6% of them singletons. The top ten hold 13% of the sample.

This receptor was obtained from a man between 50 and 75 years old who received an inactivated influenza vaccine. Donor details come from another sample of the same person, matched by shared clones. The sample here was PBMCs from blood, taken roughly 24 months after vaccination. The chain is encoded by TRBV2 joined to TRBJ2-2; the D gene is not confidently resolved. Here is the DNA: TGTGCCAGCAGTGAACTCCGAGTGGGAACCGGGGAGCTGTTTTTT. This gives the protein CASSELRVGTGELFF.